This T cell receptor (beta chain) is drawn from a study of CD8+CD57+ T cells in acquired aplastic anemia. In the study overall: Around 3.5 ug was the average amount of DNA from sorted CD4+ and CD8+ cells. General study points: Around 27 was the count of CD8+ CDR3 sequences that patients shared with controls.

Investigators profiled TCR beta VDJ and CDR3 from genomic DNA template. TCRdb itself ran the reads through MiXCR, one entry per CDR3 protein. The data hold some 130,000 distinct CDR3 sequences, with around two fifths observed a single time. This CDR3 is built from 14 residues. CDR1 and CDR2 (germline): LNHDA, SQIVND (reference sequence). After removal of 5 bases from V and 2 bases from J, the junction contained 4 bases not matched to a gene. This clonotype came up once. Its matching antigen is unknown. The sequence derives from a human donor in good health, serving as a control. Source material: sorted CD4+, CD8+, or CD8+CD57+ T cells (not recorded which) from PBMCs. The V gene is TRBV19, the J gene TRBJ2-7; TRBD1 aligns across 9 bases. CDR3 nucleotide sequence: TGTGCCAGTAGTCACCGGGACAGGGCCTACGAGCAGTACTTC. It translates to CASSHRDRAYEQYF. The full variable domain, its missing parts supplied by reference TRBV19 and TRBJ2-7, is DGGITQSPKYLFRKEGQNVTLSCEQNLNHDAMYWYRQDPGQGLRLIYYSQIVNDFQKGDIAEGYSVSREKKESFPLTVTSAQKNPTAFYLCASSHRDRAYEQYFGPGTRLTVT.